This TCR beta chain was recorded in a study of T cells in tuberculosis. Overall study: T cells were selected with CD1B tetramers loaded with glucose monomycolate.

Method: immunoSEQ multiplex PCR; TCRdb's copy keeps in-frame clones and lacks some. The sample comprises 85,000 to 100,000 clones, approximately 90% of which are singletons, and around 1.8% rests with the top ten. Thawed, overnight-rested PBMC were stained with GMM-loaded CD1B tetramer, viability dye and anti-CD3, then sorted. CD1B tetramers were loaded with Rhodococcus equi-derived C32 glucose monomycolate. Sequences were obtained from CD1b-GMM tetramer-negative cells sorted from PBMCs. This clonotype was sampled from an adult woman with latent tuberculosis.

The CDR3 loop is CASSLGQGPQETQYF. The DNA for the CDR3 is TGTGCCAGCAGCCTCGGACAGGGACCACAAGAGACCCAGTACTTC. This sequence joins TRBV5-6 and TRBJ2-5; 8 bases map to TRBD1. The CDR3 contains 15 residues. Trimming cost V 4 bases and J 2 bases; bases outside gene matches: 7. Germline CDR1 SGHDT, CDR2 YYEEEE. The entire variable domain, with the rest obtained from reference TRBV5-6 and TRBJ2-5, is as follows: DAGVTQSPTHLIKTRGQQVTLRCSPKSGHDTVSWYQQALGQGPQFIFQYYEEEERQRGNFPDRFSGHQFPNYSSELNVNALLLGDSALYLCASSLGQGPQETQYFGPGTRLLVL.